This record looks at one T cell receptor (beta chain) sequence and its context. Its matching antigen is unknown. The source of the sample is a study of cytomegalovirus exposure and HLA in healthy donors. Trimming cost V 1 base and J 2 bases, with 5 bases left between them. Germline V gene lookup returns CDR1 KGHSH and CDR2 LQKENI. The CDR3 consists of 14 residues. Study outcomes and limitations: Reportedly, cytomegalovirus status was diagnosed with high sensitivity and specificity. Immune exposure information available was restricted to CMV serostatus. Earlier results showed most TCR beta V segments being productive about 87% or about 30% of the time.

Researchers ran the PCR with 60 Vbeta and 13 Jbeta primers. Profiling relied on immunoSEQ multiplex PCR, and the TCRdb table lists in-frame clones only, not all of them. Its listing shows about 110,000 clones. J is TRBJ2-2 and V is TRBV18; no clear D. The sequence derives from a man aged 35 to 55 in good health and CMV-seropositive. Sequencing used PBMCs. CDR3 loop: CASSPLGNTGELFF. CDR3 bases: TGTGCCAGCTCACCACTGGGCAACACCGGGGAGCTGTTTTTT.